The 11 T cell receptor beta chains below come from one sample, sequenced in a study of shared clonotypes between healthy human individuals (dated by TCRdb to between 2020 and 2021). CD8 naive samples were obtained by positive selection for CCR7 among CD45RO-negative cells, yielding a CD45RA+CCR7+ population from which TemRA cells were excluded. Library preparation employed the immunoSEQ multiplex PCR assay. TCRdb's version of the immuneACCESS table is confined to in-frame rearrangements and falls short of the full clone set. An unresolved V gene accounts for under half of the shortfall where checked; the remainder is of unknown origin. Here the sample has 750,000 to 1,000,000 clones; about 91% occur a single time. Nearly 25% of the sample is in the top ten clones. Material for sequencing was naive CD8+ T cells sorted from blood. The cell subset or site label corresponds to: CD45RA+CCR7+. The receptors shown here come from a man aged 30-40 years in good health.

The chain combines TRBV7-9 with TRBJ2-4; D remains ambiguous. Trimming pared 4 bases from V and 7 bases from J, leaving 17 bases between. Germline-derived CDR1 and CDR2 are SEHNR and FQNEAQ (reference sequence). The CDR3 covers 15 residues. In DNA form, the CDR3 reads TGTGCCAGCAGCTCGGCGAAAATAGTAGGGAACATTCAGTACTTC. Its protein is CASSSAKIVGNIQYF. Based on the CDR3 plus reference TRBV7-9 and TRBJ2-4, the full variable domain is DTGVSQNPRHKITKRGQNVTFRCDPISEHNRLYWYRQTLGQGPEFLTYFQNEAQLEKSRLLSDRFSAERPKGSFSTLEIQRTEQGDSAMYLCASSSAKIVGNIQYFGAGTRLSVL.

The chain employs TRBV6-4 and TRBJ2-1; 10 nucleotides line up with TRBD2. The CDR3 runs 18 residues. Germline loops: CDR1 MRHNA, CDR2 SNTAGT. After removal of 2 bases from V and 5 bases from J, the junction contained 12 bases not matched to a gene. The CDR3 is CASSDGIRLAGVDNEQFF. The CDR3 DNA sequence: TGTGCCAGCAGTGACGGGATTAGGCTAGCGGGAGTAGACAATGAGCAGTTCTTC.

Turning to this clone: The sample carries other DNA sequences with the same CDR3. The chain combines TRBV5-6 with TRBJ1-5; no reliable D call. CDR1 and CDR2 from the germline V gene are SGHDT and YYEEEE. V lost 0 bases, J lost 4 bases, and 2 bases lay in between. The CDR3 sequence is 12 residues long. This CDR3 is CASSLDNQPQHF. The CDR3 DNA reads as TGTGCCAGCAGCTTGGATAATCAGCCCCAGCATTTT.

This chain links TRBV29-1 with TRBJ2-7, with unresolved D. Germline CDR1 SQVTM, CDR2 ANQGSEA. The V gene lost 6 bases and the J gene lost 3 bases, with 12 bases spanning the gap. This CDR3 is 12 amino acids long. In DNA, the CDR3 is TGCAGCGTGACCAGGACCGGCTACGAGCAGTACTTC. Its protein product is CSVTRTGYEQYF.

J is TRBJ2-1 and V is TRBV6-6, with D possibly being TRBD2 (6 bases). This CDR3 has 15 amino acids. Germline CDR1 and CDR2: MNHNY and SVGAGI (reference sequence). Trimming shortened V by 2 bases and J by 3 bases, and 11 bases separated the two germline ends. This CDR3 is CASSYGSGDYNEQFF. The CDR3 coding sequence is TGTGCCAGCAGTTACGGTTCGGGGGACTACAATGAGCAGTTCTTC.

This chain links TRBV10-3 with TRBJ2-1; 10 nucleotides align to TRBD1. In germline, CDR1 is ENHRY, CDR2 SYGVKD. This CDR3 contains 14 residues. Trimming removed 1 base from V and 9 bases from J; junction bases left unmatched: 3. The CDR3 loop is CAISEWDRGGEQFF. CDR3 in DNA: TGTGCCATCAGTGAGTGGGACAGGGGAGGTGAGCAGTTCTTC.

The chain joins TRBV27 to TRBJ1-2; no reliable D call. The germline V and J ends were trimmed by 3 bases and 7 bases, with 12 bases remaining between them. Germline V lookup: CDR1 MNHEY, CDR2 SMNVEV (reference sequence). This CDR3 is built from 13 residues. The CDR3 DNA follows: TGTGCCAGCAGTTTTTTGGGCGAAGCTGGCTACACCTTC. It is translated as CASSFLGEAGYTF.

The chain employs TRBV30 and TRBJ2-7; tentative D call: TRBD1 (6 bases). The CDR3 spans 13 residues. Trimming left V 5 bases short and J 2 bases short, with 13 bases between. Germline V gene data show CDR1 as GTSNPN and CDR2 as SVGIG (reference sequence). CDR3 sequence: CAWRRDTTYEQYF. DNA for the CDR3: TGTGCCTGGCGCCGGGACACCACCTACGAGCAGTACTTC.

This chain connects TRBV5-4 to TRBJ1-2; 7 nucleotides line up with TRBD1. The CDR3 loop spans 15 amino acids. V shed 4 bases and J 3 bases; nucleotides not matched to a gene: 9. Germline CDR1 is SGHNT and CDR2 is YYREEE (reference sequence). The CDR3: CASSATGAWDYGYTF. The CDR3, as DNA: TGTGCCAGCAGCGCCACAGGGGCTTGGGACTATGGCTACACCTTC.

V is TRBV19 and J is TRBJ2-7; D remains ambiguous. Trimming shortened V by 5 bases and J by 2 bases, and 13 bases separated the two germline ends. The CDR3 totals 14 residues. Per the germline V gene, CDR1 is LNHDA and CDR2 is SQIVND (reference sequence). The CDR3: CASSEEHLAYEQYF. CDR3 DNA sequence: TGTGCCAGTAGTGAGGAACACCTGGCCTACGAGCAGTACTTC.

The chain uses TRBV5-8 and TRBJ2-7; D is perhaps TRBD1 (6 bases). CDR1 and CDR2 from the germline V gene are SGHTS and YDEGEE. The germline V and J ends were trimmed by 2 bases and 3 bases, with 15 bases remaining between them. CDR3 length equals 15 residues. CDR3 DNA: TGTGCCAGCAGCTTCTCCCGGGACATACTCTACGAGCAGTACTTC. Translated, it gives CASSFSRDILYEQYF.